This T cell receptor beta chain was recovered during a study of tumor-infiltrating lymphocytes in primary liver carcinoma. The CDR3 is 13 residues long. Germline V gene data show CDR1 as LGHNA and CDR2 as YSLEER. V lost 1 base, J lost 6 bases, and 10 bases lay in between. TCR beta cDNA came from about 470 ng total RNA, primed with a constant-region primer. Nested multiplex PCR, run for three rounds with slightly modified ARM-PCR, yielded TCR beta libraries. The study ran its first two PCR rounds for approximately 10 cycles each, using TRBV1-TRBV30 forward primers and a C-beta reverse primer. TCRdb ran MiXCR on the multiplex PCR reads and lists one entry per CDR3 protein. The sample has fewer than 350,000 distinct CDR3 sequences, approximately 65% seen once. Unsorted whole blood supplied the blood RNA, and germline DNA was isolated too.

This sequence joins TRBV4-3 and TRBJ2-7, with D possibly matching TRBD2 (6 bases). The material sequenced was peripheral blood. The sequence was collected from a man aged 40-49 years with primary liver carcinoma and hepatitis B virus infection. The CDR3 nucleotides read TGCGCCAGCAGCCAAGTTGGGGACTCCGAGCAGTACTTC. It codes for CASSQVGDSEQYF.